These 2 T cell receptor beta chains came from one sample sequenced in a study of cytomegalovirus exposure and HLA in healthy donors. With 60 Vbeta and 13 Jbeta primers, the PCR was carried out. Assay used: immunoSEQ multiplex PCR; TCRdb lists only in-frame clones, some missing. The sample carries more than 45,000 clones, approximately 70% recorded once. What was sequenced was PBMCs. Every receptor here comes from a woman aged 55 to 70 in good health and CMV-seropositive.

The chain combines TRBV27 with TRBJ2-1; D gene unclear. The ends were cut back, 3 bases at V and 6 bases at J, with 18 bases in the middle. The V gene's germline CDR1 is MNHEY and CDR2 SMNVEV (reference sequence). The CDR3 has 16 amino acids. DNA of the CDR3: TGTGCCAGCAGTTTCTCTATGCCCCCGACTTCCAATGAGCAGTTCTTC. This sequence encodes CASSFSMPPTSNEQFF.

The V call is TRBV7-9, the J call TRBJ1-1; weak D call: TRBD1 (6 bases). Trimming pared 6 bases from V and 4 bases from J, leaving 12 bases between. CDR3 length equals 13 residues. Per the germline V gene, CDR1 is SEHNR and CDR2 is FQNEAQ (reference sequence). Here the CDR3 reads CASSSQGPTEAFF. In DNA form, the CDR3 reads TGTGCCAGCAGTTCACAGGGTCCCACTGAAGCTTTCTTT.